This TCR beta chain emerged from a study of T-cell memory formation after mild COVID-19. TCRdb called the 5' RACE reads again in MiXCR, with one record for every CDR3 protein. Among approximately 500,000 distinct CDR3 sequences, nearly 25% were seen once, and the ten largest hold approximately 12%. CDR1 and CDR2 from the germline V gene are GTSNPN and SVGIG (reference sequence). Losses at the gene ends were 8 bases for V and 4 bases for J; bases not matched to a gene: 10. This CDR3 spans 13 amino acids. Material: PBMCs or a T cell subset sorted from them (not recorded which). This TCR was recovered from an adult woman who had mild COVID-19 (a few samples of this study predate the infection). Cell type and time point are not known. The V and J genes are TRBV30 and TRBJ1-1; 7 bases agree with TRBD1. Here the CDR3 DNA reads TGTGCCCTCTACGACCACAGGGGCACTGAAGCTTTCTTT. Translating gives CALYDHRGTEAFF. Variable domain in full (rest from reference TRBV30 and TRBJ1-1): SQTIHQWPATLVQPVGSPLSLECTVEGTSNPNLYWYRQAAGRGLQLLFYSVGIGQISSEVPQNLSASRPQDRQFILSSKKLLLSDSGFYLCALYDHRGTEAFFGQGTRLTVV.